This is a list of T cell receptor beta chains from one sample in a study of brain metastases from non-small cell lung cancer. TCRdb's copy holds only in-frame clones and misses some; the assay was immunoSEQ multiplex PCR. The table includes 2,000 to 2,500 clones, approximately 86% detected once. The sequencing sample was made of primary lung tumor tissue. The origin of the receptors is a donor aged 40 or older with non-small cell lung cancer. Each CDR3 is given with its conserved first and last residue. Fields, in order: CDR3 protein, CDR3 DNA, clone size, CDR3 length, D gene, V gene, J gene. A D gene is named only where the DNA matches it firmly. Expanded clones are given a class, and other clones once, few, many or no size at all.

CASSRPGTGAYNYGYTF,TGTGCCAGCAGCCGTCCCGGGACAGGGGCCTACAACTATGGCTACACCTTC,NA,17,TRBD1,TRBV5-4,TRBJ1-2
CASSQFRLADTQYF,TGTGCCAGCAGCCAATTCAGACTAGCAGATACGCAGTATTTT,NA,14,NA,TRBV3-1/TRBV3-2,TRBJ2-3
CASSLQREGRTIGTDTQYF,TGTGCCAGCAGTTTACAGCGGGAGGGCCGCACGATCGGCACAGATACGCAGTATTTT,NA,19,TRBD2,TRBV27,TRBJ2-3
CASSLRQGGNGLATNEKLFF,TGTGCCAGCAGCTTGAGACAGGGAGGAAACGGGTTGGCAACTAATGAAAAACTGTTTTTT,NA,20,TRBD1,TRBV5-5,TRBJ1-4
CASSKEANYGYTF,TGTGCCAGCAGCAAAGAAGCTAACTATGGCTACACCTTC,NA,13,NA,TRBV16,TRBJ1-2
CASSPRTGNTEAFF,TGTGCCAGCAGCCCCCGGACAGGGAACACTGAAGCTTTCTTT,NA,14,TRBD1,TRBV7-8,TRBJ1-1
CASSPRGPGGVEEQYF,TGTGCCAGCTCACCAAGAGGACCCGGGGGGGTAGAAGAGCAGTATTTC,NA,16,TRBD2,TRBV18,TRBJ2-7
CASTAKYNSPLHF,TGTGCCAGCACTGCAAAATATAATTCACCCCTCCACTTT,NA,13,NA,TRBV6-5,TRBJ1-6
CASSEGADSYEQYF,TGTGCCAGCAGTGAGGGGGCGGACTCCTACGAGCAGTACTTC,NA,14,NA,TRBV6-4,TRBJ2-7
CASSRGTGNGYTF,TGTGCCAGCAGCCGGGGGACAGGGAACGGCTACACCTTC,NA,13,TRBD1,TRBV7-9,TRBJ1-2
CATQRGQGNTQYF,TGTGCCACCCAGCGAGGACAGGGGAATACGCAGTATTTT,NA,13,TRBD1,TRBV27,TRBJ2-3
CASSSGTVYEQYF,TGTGCCAGCAGTTCTGGGACGGTGTACGAGCAGTACTTC,NA,13,NA,TRBV12-3/TRBV12-4,TRBJ2-7
CASSAGQGVYYGYTF,TGTGCCAGCTCGGCGGGACAGGGAGTTTACTATGGCTACACCTTC,NA,15,TRBD1,TRBV18,TRBJ1-2
CATNHQGNTGELFF,TGTGCCACCAATCATCAGGGGAACACCGGGGAGCTGTTTTTT,few,14,NA,TRBV24-1,TRBJ2-2
CASSETSGGADTQYF,TGTGCCAGCAGTGAAACTAGCGGGGGGGCAGATACGCAGTATTTT,NA,15,TRBD2,TRBV6-1,TRBJ2-3